These T cell receptor beta chains were read from a single sample in a study of CXCR3-negative and CXCR3-positive naive CD8 T cells. TCRdb re-called the 5' RACE reads and catalogs CDR3 proteins one per entry, DNA excluded. Its listing shows 65,000 to 95,000 distinct CDR3 sequences. The sequencing input was naive CXCR3- CD8+ T cells from blood. Source of these receptors: a human donor in good health. Some clones in this sample may be carry-over from other donors' samples. Both conserved end residues are part of each CDR3. A row's size may be missing; if present it is once, few, many or a size class.

CDR3: CASSLFAGGTGELFF; size: -; J: TRBJ2-2; V: TRBV5-5
CDR3: CAASPGRTYNEQFF; size: -; J: TRBJ2-1; V: TRBV28
CDR3: CSVGVWGSYGYTF; size: -; J: TRBJ1-2; V: TRBV29-1
CDR3: CSVERQGAVDEQYF; size: -; J: TRBJ2-7; V: TRBV29-1
CDR3: CASSLWGTSGSFSEQFF; size: -; J: TRBJ2-1; V: TRBV28
CDR3: CSVEVTDTGELFF; size: -; J: TRBJ2-2; V: TRBV29-1
CDR3: CASSYVGGGSYNEQFF; size: medium-sized; J: TRBJ2-1; V: TRBV6-2/TRBV6-3
CDR3: CASSLFHYGSGGLETQYF; size: -; J: TRBJ2-5; V: TRBV5-4
CDR3: CASSLTWGNNNEQFF; size: -; J: TRBJ2-1; V: TRBV5-1
CDR3: CSVEDFGSRPYGYTF; size: -; J: TRBJ1-2; V: TRBV29-1
CDR3: CASSPQTSGRASDTQYF; size: -; J: TRBJ2-3; V: TRBV27
CDR3: CASNVQGARSPLHF; size: -; J: TRBJ1-6; V: TRBV7-9
CDR3: CASSLSASRSPLHF; size: -; J: TRBJ1-6; V: TRBV28
CDR3: CASRHTGVDTEAFF; size: -; J: TRBJ1-1; V: TRBV11-3
CDR3: CAISGGIADTQYF; size: -; J: TRBJ2-3; V: TRBV10-3
CDR3: CASSSGTSGLEQFF; size: -; J: TRBJ2-1; V: TRBV7-3
CDR3: CAGGTESNQPQHF; size: -; J: TRBJ1-5; V: TRBV7-4
CDR3: CSVHKLERVGEQFF; size: -; J: TRBJ2-1; V: TRBV29-1
CDR3: CASSDSWRADTGELFF; size: -; J: TRBJ2-2; V: TRBV6-4
CDR3: CSVSKMNTEAFF; size: -; J: TRBJ1-1; V: TRBV29-1
CDR3: CASSTGRFYEQYF; size: -; J: TRBJ2-7; V: TRBV4-1
CDR3: CASSIETGGYEQYF; size: -; J: TRBJ2-7; V: TRBV12-3/TRBV12-4
CDR3: CASSQEQDLDSYEQYF; size: -; J: TRBJ2-7; V: TRBV4-2
CDR3: CASSLITSDPYNEQFF; size: -; J: TRBJ2-1; V: TRBV4-1
CDR3: CANSALRQGSWGYTF; size: -; J: TRBJ1-2; V: TRBV6-6
CDR3: CASSGGTGGEQYF; size: -; J: TRBJ2-7; V: TRBV5-6
CDR3: CATSPRLPAPQETQYF; size: -; J: TRBJ2-5; V: TRBV15
CDR3: CSVEPTDGPSYEQYF; size: -; J: TRBJ2-7; V: TRBV29-1
CDR3: CASSEGTSGGLGTDTQYF; size: -; J: TRBJ2-3; V: TRBV27
CDR3: CASSVMGTNTGELFF; size: -; J: TRBJ2-2; V: TRBV9
CDR3: CATSHLDRGSLNTEAFF; size: -; J: TRBJ1-1; V: TRBV12-3/TRBV12-4
CDR3: CASSFGQGVFAYEQYF; size: -; J: TRBJ2-7; V: TRBV7-9
CDR3: CASSPMGPSYEQYF; size: -; J: TRBJ2-7; V: TRBV6-5
CDR3: CASSQPTSQETQYF; size: -; J: TRBJ2-5; V: TRBV13
CDR3: CSAEGGLAGMLNEQFF; size: -; J: TRBJ2-1; V: TRBV29-1
CDR3: CASSFTDMGEKLFF; size: -; J: TRBJ1-4; V: TRBV12-3/TRBV12-4
CDR3: CASSLGNEQYF; size: -; J: TRBJ2-7; V: TRBV6-2/TRBV6-3
CDR3: CASSAGGLAGVEQFF; size: -; J: TRBJ2-1; V: TRBV7-9
CDR3: CASSLAQGSAPYEQYF; size: -; J: TRBJ2-7; V: TRBV7-2
CDR3: CASSSGVVTDTQYF; size: -; J: TRBJ2-3; V: TRBV6-2/TRBV6-3
CDR3: CATSDWSTEAFF; size: -; J: TRBJ1-1; V: TRBV24-1
CDR3: CASSQVDTGTDTQYF; size: -; J: TRBJ2-3; V: TRBV4-1
CDR3: CASRPTAQGAGGEQYF; size: -; J: TRBJ2-7; V: TRBV28
CDR3: CASSGAGGNSPLHF; size: -; J: TRBJ1-6; V: TRBV19
CDR3: CASSPGLGGADYGYTF; size: -; J: TRBJ1-2; V: TRBV7-6
CDR3: CASSTGTSGGDAYEQYF; size: -; J: TRBJ2-7; V: TRBV12-3/TRBV12-4
CDR3: CASSLVGQVHQETQYF; size: -; J: TRBJ2-5; V: TRBV5-1
CDR3: CASSSDYRNTEAFF; size: -; J: TRBJ1-1; V: TRBV7-3
CDR3: CASSLAQARNQPQHF; size: -; J: TRBJ1-5; V: TRBV5-5
CDR3: CASSPAPDRGSTEAFF; size: -; J: TRBJ1-1; V: TRBV7-9